What follows are 6 T cell receptor beta chains derived from one specimen sequenced in a study of blood T cell repertoires in COVID-19. Some clones are missing from TCRdb's copy, which holds only in-frame ones; the method was immunoSEQ multiplex PCR. The top ten clones hold under 7% of a sample with 50,000 to 80,000 clones, around 76% of them seen once. The sample comprised peripheral blood. Source of these receptors: a human donor in a cohort sampled during active COVID-19.

The V and J genes are TRBV28 and TRBJ2-5; D is possibly TRBD1 (5 bases). Germline lookup yields CDR1 MDHEN and CDR2 SYDVKM. Trimming shortened V by 7 bases and J by 7 bases, and 13 bases separated the two germline ends. CDR3 size: 12 residues. The CDR3 reads CASISYQGTQYF. The CDR3 bases are TGTGCCAGCATCTCATATCAGGGGACCCAGTACTTC.

The chain has TRBV2 and TRBJ1-4, with D maybe TRBD1 (5 bases). The CDR3 is 15 amino acids. CDR1 and CDR2 (germline): SNHLY, FYNNEI. The V and J ends lost 1 base and 2 bases respectively, with 8 bases between them. CDR3 region: CASSEEAGTNEKLFF. The CDR3 coding sequence is TGTGCCAGCAGTGAAGAGGCAGGGACTAATGAAAAACTGTTTTTT.

This clone was seen only once. The V call is TRBV11-2, the J call TRBJ2-5; D unclear. This CDR3 contains 14 residues. Trimming stripped 0 bases from V and 3 bases from J, with 8 bases between. Germline V gene lookup returns CDR1 SGHAT and CDR2 FQNNGV. The CDR3 is CASSLDLQKETQYF. CDR3 in DNA: TGTGCCAGCAGCTTAGATTTGCAGAAAGAGACCCAGTACTTC.

The chain couples TRBV5-1 to TRBJ2-5, with TRBD2 matching 8 bases. This CDR3 is built from 15 residues. Germline CDR1 SGHRS, CDR2 YFSETQ. J gave up 2 bases and V 6 bases, and 9 bases lay outside the gene matches. CDR3 sequence reads: CASTLTGGSQETQYF. CDR3 DNA sequence: TGCGCCAGCACCCTGACGGGAGGGAGTCAAGAGACCCAGTACTTC.

The chain uses TRBV20-1 and TRBJ2-5; the D is unclear. The CDR3 is 11 amino acids. The V and J ends lost 6 bases and 5 bases respectively, with 10 bases between them. CDR1 DFQATT and CDR2 SNEGSKA come from the germline V gene (reference sequence). CDR3 loop: CSAVRGETQYF. DNA for the CDR3: TGCAGTGCAGTGCGAGGCGAGACCCAGTACTTC.

In this sample, this clone turned up a few times. J is TRBJ2-7 and V is TRBV29-1; 9 bases align to TRBD1. Trimming at V came to 7 bases and at J to 4 bases, leaving 5 bases not matched to a gene. CDR1 is SQVTM, CDR2 ANQGSEA, per germline. The CDR3 loop spans 12 amino acids. CDR3 region: CSGRTGEYEQYF. CDR3 in DNA: TGCAGCGGGAGGACAGGGGAATACGAGCAGTACTTC.